One sample yielded the 3 T cell receptor beta chains listed below, sequenced in a study of T cell responses to AZD1222 COVID-19 vaccine. This table comes from immunoSEQ multiplex PCR, and its TCRdb copy is limited to in-frame clones, with some not included. The sample contains tens of thousands of clones, approximately 81% of which appear only once. The sequences come from peripheral blood, collected on day 0 of AZD1222 vaccination. Receptors originate from an adult in good health.

The chain joins TRBV5-4 to TRBJ2-1; 8 positions match TRBD2. This CDR3 is 15 amino acids long. The ends lost 0 bases at V and 3 bases at J; junction bases unmatched: 2. Per the germline V gene, CDR1 is SGHNT and CDR2 is YYREEE (reference sequence). DNA for the CDR3: TGTGCCAGCAGCTTGGACAGCGGGGGCTACAATGAGCAGTTCTTC. It yields the protein CASSLDSGGYNEQFF. The variable domain in full, completed from reference TRBV5-4 and TRBJ2-1, reads ETGVTQSPTHLIKTRGQQVTLRCSSQSGHNTVSWYQQALGQGPQFIFQYYREEENGRGNFPPRFSGLQFPNYSSELNVNALELDDSALYLCASSLDSGGYNEQFFGPGTRLTVL.

The chain couples TRBV13 to TRBJ1-2, with 7 bases lining up with TRBD1. CDR1 and CDR2 (germline): PRHDT, FYEKMQ (reference sequence). This CDR3 is 13 amino acids long. The junction had 4 bases not matched to a gene; V was cut back by 5 bases and J by 4 bases. In DNA, the CDR3 is TGTGCCAGCAGCAGACAGGGAGTCTATGGCTACACCTTC. Protein sequence: CASSRQGVYGYTF.

This clone was recorded once. The genes are TRBV7-2 and TRBJ2-7; 7 nucleotides agree with TRBD1. Germline V gene lookup returns CDR1 SGHTA and CDR2 FQGNSA. CDR3 length equals 17 residues. J lost 0 bases, V lost 5 bases, and 13 bases had no gene match. CDR3: CASSPPPLNRGSYEQYF. In nucleotides, the CDR3 is TGTGCCAGCAGCCCCCCGCCCCTGAACAGGGGCTCCTACGAGCAGTACTTC.